Shown below are 31 T cell receptor beta chains from a single sample sequenced in a study of blood T cell repertoires in COVID-19. The data were produced by immunoSEQ multiplex PCR, yet TCRdb's version contains in-frame clones alone and is incomplete. The sample contains fewer than 200,000 clones, roughly four fifths of which appear only once. Sample: PBMCs or T cells enriched from blood (not recorded which). The receptors come from a man aged 45 to 65 who had recovered from COVID-19.

Only one count was recorded for this clone. The CDR3 spells CASSVGQGSGNTIYF. Here the CDR3 DNA reads TGTGCCAGCAGCGTAGGACAGGGGTCTGGAAACACCATATATTTT. The J gene is TRBJ1-3, the V gene TRBV9, with 8 bases identical to TRBD1. Germline values: CDR1 SGDLS, CDR2 YYNGEE. This CDR3 contains 15 residues. The J segment lost 1 base and the V segment lost 0 bases, leaving 0 bases of the junction unmatched. Based on the CDR3 plus reference TRBV9 and TRBJ1-3, the full variable domain is DSGVTQTPKHLITATGQRVTLRCSPRSGDLSVYWYQQSLDQGLQFLIQYYNGEERAKGNILERFSAQQFPDLHSELNLSSLELGDSALYFCASSVGQGSGNTIYFGEGSWLTVV.

The rearrangement joins TRBV27 to TRBJ2-1, with TRBD1 matching 8 bases. Trimming took 3 bases from V and 0 from J; bases not matched to a gene: 10. This CDR3 contains 18 residues. From germline, CDR1 is MNHEY and CDR2 SMNVEV (reference sequence). The CDR3 loop is CASSFSQGQGSSYNEQFF. DNA for the CDR3: TGTGCCAGCAGTTTCTCCCAAGGACAGGGAAGCTCCTACAATGAGCAGTTCTTC.

This chain joins TRBV27 and TRBJ1-6; no firm D call. Trimming left V 2 bases short and J 6 bases short, with 11 bases between. Germline loops: CDR1 MNHEY, CDR2 SMNVEV (reference sequence). The CDR3 covers 15 residues. The CDR3 loop reads CASSLQARFNSPLHF. DNA for the CDR3: TGTGCCAGCAGTTTACAGGCGCGTTTTAATTCACCCCTCCACTTT.

The V call is TRBV5-1, the J call TRBJ1-4; D unclear. Germline assignment: CDR1 SGHRS and CDR2 YFSETQ. V was clipped by 3 bases and J by 0 bases, with 12 bases between them. The CDR3 totals 16 residues. This CDR3 is CASSSAPGATNEKLFF. DNA of the CDR3: TGCGCCAGCAGCTCGGCCCCAGGCGCAACTAATGAAAAACTGTTTTTT.

Here the CDR3 DNA reads TGTGCCAGCAGCCAGACAGGGACTAACTATGGCTACACCTTC. Translation gives CASSQTGTNYGYTF. The chain is built from TRBV28 and TRBJ1-2, with 7 bases that match TRBD1. Germline CDR1 MDHEN, CDR2 SYDVKM. The CDR3 consists of 14 residues. V was pared by 6 bases and J by 0 bases, with 4 bases of the junction left unmatched.

The chain carries TRBV7-2 and TRBJ1-6; TRBD1 aligns across 9 bases. The V and J ends lost 5 bases and 9 bases, in that order; junction bases with no gene match: 8. Germline CDR1 and CDR2: SGHTA and FQGNSA. CDR3 size: 15 residues. CDR3 coding DNA: TGTGCCAGCAGCAGGCGGACAGGGGCTGGTTCACCCCTCCACTTT. Protein product: CASSRRTGAGSPLHF.

This clone was seen a few times. CDR3 DNA: TGTGCCAGCAGCCAAGATGCCCAGGGGGACTATGGCTACACCTTC. This encodes CASSQDAQGDYGYTF. The chain joins TRBV4-2 to TRBJ1-2; 7 nucleotides agree with TRBD1. CDR3 length: 15 amino acids. V lost 0 bases and J lost 3; bases outside the gene matches: 4. Germline CDR1 is LGHNA and CDR2 is YNFKEQ.

The chain employs TRBV5-1 and TRBJ1-2, with 7 bases that match TRBD1. Germline trimming cut 3 bases from V and 2 bases from J; bases unmatched to any gene: 10. The CDR3 runs 16 residues. From germline, CDR1 is SGHRS and CDR2 YFSETQ. CDR3 nucleotides: TGCGCCAGCAGCTCGGGACAGCCGATATCAAACTATGGCTACACCTTC. Encoded protein: CASSSGQPISNYGYTF.

V gene TRBV7-9 combines with J gene TRBJ1-2; TRBD1 aligns across 8 bases. The CDR3 runs to 15 residues. V was clipped by 2 bases and J by 4 bases; unmatched bases: 6. Germline-derived CDR1 and CDR2 are SEHNR and FQNEAQ (reference sequence). The CDR3 sequence is CASSLSTGGGYGYTF. CDR3 in DNA: TGTGCCAGCAGCTTATCTACAGGGGGAGGCTATGGCTACACCTTC.

The chain recombines TRBV9 with TRBJ1-1; unclear D gene. The V end lost 0 bases, the J end lost 4 bases, and 7 bases lay between the germline ends. The CDR3 extends over 13 amino acids. Germline V lookup: CDR1 SGDLS, CDR2 YYNGEE. The CDR3 sequence: CASSVGEATEAFF. The CDR3 DNA reads TGTGCCAGCAGCGTAGGGGAGGCCACTGAAGCTTTCTTT.

CDR3 bases: TGCGCCAGCAGTGACGGTTCCCGCACTGGAAACACCATATATTTT. Its protein is CASSDGSRTGNTIYF. The chain is built from TRBV10-1 and TRBJ1-3; D gene unclear. CDR3 length: 15 amino acids. The V and J ends lost 3 bases and 2 bases respectively, with 11 bases between them. CDR1 and CDR2 from the germline V gene are WNHNN and SYGVQD (reference sequence).

This clone was recorded once. V usage is TRBV27 and J usage is TRBJ1-5; D remains unclear. Germline V lookup: CDR1 MNHEY, CDR2 SMNVEV (reference sequence). The length of the CDR3 is 14 residues. V dropped 4 bases and J dropped 2 bases, with 9 bases sitting between them. The chain's CDR3 is CASSSAGGNQPQHF. CDR3 coding DNA: TGTGCCAGCAGTTCAGCAGGTGGCAATCAGCCCCAGCATTTT.

This chain connects TRBV18 to TRBJ1-5, with a weak D call TRBD1 (5 bases). Germline V gives CDR1 KGHSH, CDR2 LQKENI. V was clipped by 3 bases and J by 2 bases, with 11 bases between them. The CDR3 loop spans 15 amino acids. The CDR3 protein is CASSPQGRGNQPQHF. The CDR3 bases are TGTGCCAGCTCACCGCAGGGTAGGGGCAATCAGCCCCAGCATTTT.

CDR3 sequence reads: CASSQEFLPGYISNYGYTF. In DNA form, the CDR3 reads TGCGCCAGCAGCCAAGAGTTCCTACCGGGATACATTTCAAACTATGGCTACACCTTC. The chain employs TRBV4-3 and TRBJ1-2; no reliable D call. The CDR3 contains 19 residues. Germline V gene sequence: CDR1 LGHNA, CDR2 YSLEER. V lost 0 bases, J lost 2 bases, and 22 bases lay in between.

This chain joins TRBV6-1 and TRBJ1-3; D is ambiguous. The V and J ends lost 4 bases and 0 bases respectively, with 13 bases between them. This CDR3 has 16 residues. In germline, CDR1 is MNHNS, CDR2 SASEGT. The CDR3 nucleotides read TGTGCCAGCAGTGCCCATTCAGGCGTCTCTGGAAACACCATATATTTT. Translating it yields CASSAHSGVSGNTIYF.

Comment on this clone: The junction departs from the called germline gene at one end, perhaps through a read error. The chain uses TRBV7-7 and TRBJ2-1; 11 bases match TRBD2. From germline, CDR1 is SSHAT and CDR2 FNYEAQ (reference sequence). The length of the CDR3 is 13 residues. The DNA of the CDR3 is TGTGCTAGCAGCTTAGCGGGGGGGCTGGAGCAGTTCTTC. Translation gives CASSLAGGLEQFF.

This clone was counted a single time. The V gene is TRBV18, the J gene TRBJ2-1, with TRBD2 matching 11 bases. V lost 3 bases to trimming and J lost 9 bases; unmatched junction nucleotides: 7. Germline V gene sequence: CDR1 KGHSH, CDR2 LQKENI. This CDR3 has 15 amino acids. CDR3 region: CASSPSGLAEFEQFF. Written as DNA, the CDR3 is TGTGCCAGCTCACCGTCGGGACTAGCGGAGTTTGAGCAGTTCTTC.

This chain joins TRBV27 and TRBJ1-5; 7 nucleotides align to TRBD1. The CDR3 extends over 15 amino acids. In germline, CDR1 is MNHEY, CDR2 SMNVEV (reference sequence). V shed 4 bases and J 3 bases; nucleotides not matched to a gene: 6. CDR3 coding DNA: TGTGCCAGCAGTTCGGGACAGCAACTCAATCAGCCCCAGCATTTT. Translating it yields CASSSGQQLNQPQHF.

The chain couples TRBV4-2 to TRBJ2-2; tentative D call: TRBD2 (5 bases). Per germline, CDR1 LGHNA and CDR2 YNFKEQ. V shed 0 bases and J shed 6 bases, with 14 bases lying between them. This CDR3 contains 16 residues. The CDR3 protein is CASSQDRSTRAGELFF. The CDR3 region has the DNA TGTGCCAGCAGCCAAGACAGGTCGACGAGGGCCGGGGAGCTGTTTTTT.

The chain is built from TRBV11-1 and TRBJ2-1, with 8 bases fitting TRBD2. This CDR3 has 14 residues. Germline-derived CDR1 and CDR2 are SGHAT and FQDESV (reference sequence). V lost 5 bases, J lost 6 bases, and 6 bases stayed unmatched. CDR3 loop: CASSPAGGVNEQFF. CDR3 nucleotide sequence: TGTGCCAGCAGCCCGGCCGGGGGGGTCAATGAGCAGTTCTTC.

This clone was seen only once. V gene TRBV15 combines with J gene TRBJ2-2; 8 nucleotides align to TRBD2. Unmatched junction bases numbered 5, after V lost 0 bases and J lost 5 bases. This CDR3 is 16 amino acids long. Germline CDR1 is LNHNV and CDR2 is YYDKDF (reference sequence). The CDR3 sequence is CATSRDPGGATGELFF. In DNA, the CDR3 is TGTGCCACCAGCAGAGATCCCGGGGGGGCGACCGGGGAGCTGTTTTTT.

CDR3 in amino acids: CASSLTGNSNQPQHF. In nucleotides, the CDR3 is TGTGCCAGCAGTTTAACGGGGAATAGCAATCAGCCCCAGCATTTT. The chain links TRBV27 to TRBJ1-5; D remains ambiguous. V was cut by 2 bases and J by 0 bases, with 8 bases left in between. The germline V gene has CDR1 MNHEY and CDR2 SMNVEV (reference sequence). The CDR3 is made up of 15 amino acids.

The J gene is TRBJ2-1, the V gene TRBV18, with TRBD1 matching over 10 bases. The V and J ends lost 1 base and 3 bases, in that order; junction bases with no gene match: 12. The CDR3 sequence is 19 residues long. Germline-derived CDR1 and CDR2 are KGHSH and LQKENI. CDR3 sequence reads: CASSPQLTPGQGYYNEQFF. DNA of the CDR3: TGTGCCAGCTCACCACAACTTACTCCGGGACAGGGGTACTACAATGAGCAGTTCTTC.

This clone has more than one count but fewer than ten. The gene calls are TRBV7-9 and TRBJ1-3; 7 nucleotides align to TRBD1. Germline CDR1 and CDR2: SEHNR and FQNEAQ (reference sequence). The J segment lost 1 base and the V segment lost 4 bases, leaving 7 bases of the junction unmatched. The CDR3 has 16 amino acids. For the CDR3, the DNA is TGTGCCAGCAGCTCCCTCGTGACAGGGTCTGGAAACACCATATATTTT. Translated, it gives CASSSLVTGSGNTIYF.

With regard to this clone: The same CDR3 can be traced to other DNA sequences in this sample. The J gene is TRBJ2-3, the V gene TRBV3-1 (or the pseudogene TRBV3-2); possible D gene TRBD2, 5 bases. Germline loops: CDR1 LGHDT, CDR2 YNNKEL (reference sequence). There are 15 residues in the CDR3. V gave up 0 bases and J gave up 1 base, with 8 bases separating them. The CDR3 DNA follows: TGTGCCAGCAGCCAAGATGGACTGGGCACAGATACGCAGTATTTT. This codes for CASSQDGLGTDTQYF.

The CDR3 coding sequence is TGTGCCAGCAGCTTAGGACAGGGGAGTAACTATGGCTACACCTTC. It translates to CASSLGQGSNYGYTF. V is TRBV7-9 and J is TRBJ1-2, with 8 nucleotides matching TRBD1. Germline lookup yields CDR1 SEHNR and CDR2 FQNEAQ (reference sequence). There are 15 residues in the CDR3. With 1 base clipped from V and 1 base from J, the junction kept 2 bases outside the gene matches.

This chain links TRBV4-1 with TRBJ1-3; 7 positions agree with TRBD1. This CDR3 comprises 17 residues. The trim removed 0 bases at V and 2 bases at J, leaving 7 bases unmatched. Germline values: CDR1 MGHRA, CDR2 YSYEKL. The CDR3 spells CASSQEGIGTAGNTIYF. CDR3 coding DNA: TGCGCCAGCAGCCAAGAGGGCATTGGGACAGCTGGAAACACCATATATTTT.

The V gene is TRBV18, the J gene TRBJ1-4; a possible D gene is TRBD1 (5 bases). Germline CDR1 KGHSH, CDR2 LQKENI. This CDR3 spans 15 amino acids. V lost 5 bases to trimming and J lost 3 bases, with 13 bases between them. For the CDR3, the DNA is TGTGCCAGCTCAGCGTACAGGATCCCTAATGAAAAACTGTTTTTT. It translates to CASSAYRIPNEKLFF.

In this sample, this clone turned up once. This rearrangement joins TRBV18 to TRBJ1-2, with D possibly matching TRBD1 (5 bases). The germline V gene encodes CDR1 KGHSH and CDR2 LQKENI. V lost 9 bases and J 0 bases, leaving 11 bases between the germline ends. The CDR3 is made up of 13 amino acids. DNA of the CDR3: TGTGCCAGTCAGACACAGGCTAACTATGGCTACACCTTC. Its translation is CASQTQANYGYTF.

The chain has TRBV2 and TRBJ1-1; D is ambiguous. Per germline, CDR1 SNHLY and CDR2 FYNNEI. V gave up 4 bases and J gave up 2 bases, with 8 bases separating them. This CDR3 comprises 13 residues. DNA of the CDR3: TGTGCCAGCAGTGTTGGAGCAAACACTGAAGCTTTCTTT. Translating gives CASSVGANTEAFF.

V and J are TRBV30 and TRBJ2-2, with 9 bases that match TRBD1. The CDR3 extends over 16 amino acids. Germline V gene sequence: CDR1 GTSNPN, CDR2 SVGIG (reference sequence). V shed 4 bases, J shed 5 bases, and the junction held 11 bases outside the gene matches. The CDR3: CAWMGTGRGFTGELFF. For the CDR3, the DNA is TGTGCCTGGATGGGGACAGGGAGGGGATTTACCGGGGAGCTGTTTTTT. The full variable domain, with the rest looked up from reference TRBV30 and TRBJ2-2, is SQTIHQWPATLVQPVGSPLSLECTVEGTSNPNLYWYRQAAGRGLQLLFYSVGIGQISSEVPQNLSASRPQDRQFILSSKKLLLSDSGFYLCAWMGTGRGFTGELFFGEGSRLTVL.